This T cell receptor beta chain came from a study of CD4 T cells in relation to SARS-CoV-2 and coronaviruses. Before the COVID-19 pandemic, during about 2010-2018, CD4+ T cells were taken from unexposed donors. Isolation of CD4+ T cells took place after approximately 10 days in culture. Generated by immunoSEQ multiplex PCR, the TCRdb table keeps only in-frame clones and is missing some. Here the sample spans roughly 18,000 clones, 75% to 85% being singletons. V dropped 3 bases and J dropped 3; count of bases not matched to a gene: 8. This CDR3 comprises 17 residues. Germline-derived CDR1 and CDR2 are LNHDA and SQIVND (reference sequence). With respect to this clone: Its antigen is undetermined.

Points from the study as a whole: Crossreactive clones expanded significantly less to SARS-CoV-2 than monoreactive clones. Roughly 65% of donors had memory CD4+ clonotypes crossrecognizing SARS-CoV-2 and common cold coronavirus spike. Samples before the pandemic and after infection were not matched within any donor.

The sequenced material came from CD4+ T cells from PBMCs, cultured in vitro. The origin of this receptor is a human donor in good health. The J gene is TRBJ2-7, the V gene TRBV19; 13 positions match TRBD2. The CDR3 spells CASSIGLAGVYFYEQYF. The CDR3 nucleotides read TGTGCCAGTAGTATCGGACTAGCGGGAGTCTATTTCTACGAGCAGTACTTC.